The rows below give T cell receptor beta chains drawn from one sample of a study of CD8+CD57+ T cells in acquired aplastic anemia. TCRdb reprocessed the reads with MiXCR, giving one entry per CDR3 protein. The profile shows roughly 200,000 distinct CDR3 sequences, nearly 65% of them singletons. Sequenced: sorted CD4+, CD8+, or CD8+CD57+ T cells (not recorded which) from PBMCs. The receptors were gathered from a human donor with aplastic anemia. CDR3s include the opening cysteine and the closing phenylalanine or tryptophan. D genes are given only for firm matches. Only part of the rows carry a size: once, few, many, or a class if the clone is expanded.

v_gene	d_gene	abundance	j_gene	CDR3nt	CDR3aa
TRBV20-1	TRBD1	-	TRBJ1-6	TGCAGTGCGATCCTCGGCCCAGGGGGTTCACCCCTCCACTTT	CSAILGPGGSPLHF
TRBV7-8	TRBD2	once	TRBJ2-3	TGTGCCAGCGTTGGGTTCAAGCGGGGGGGCTTCACCGGCACAGATACGCAGTATTTT	CASVGFKRGGFTGTDTQYF
TRBV5-1	TRBD2	-	TRBJ2-2	TGCGCCAGCAGGCTAGCGGGGCCCAACACCGGGGAGCTGTTTTTT	CASRLAGPNTGELFF
TRBV7-3	TRBD2	-	TRBJ2-2	TGTGCCAGCAGCCCCGGGGGGGCCGTCACCGGGGAGCTGTTTTTT	CASSPGGAVTGELFF
TRBV10-3	-	-	TRBJ2-7	TGTGCCATCAGGTCCCCCGACCGTATAAAGTACGAGCAGTACTTC	CAIRSPDRIKYEQYF
TRBV10-3	-	many	TRBJ1-4	TGTGCCATCAGTGATTTCCCTCACTTAACTAATGAAAAACTGTTTTTT	CAISDFPHLTNEKLFF
TRBV11-2	-	-	TRBJ2-7	TGTGCCAGCAGCTTACCCCCTCCCTACGAGCAGTACTTC	CASSLPPPYEQYF
TRBV20-1	-	-	TRBJ2-2	TGCAGTGCTAGAAGCCAGACATCTGCCGGGGAGCTGTTTTTT	CSARSQTSAGELFF
TRBV5-6	TRBD1	many	TRBJ1-1	TGTGCCAGCCAAATTAAAGGGGGCCTGATCTACACTGAAGCTTTCTTT	CASQIKGGLIYTEAFF
TRBV7-9	TRBD1	-	TRBJ1-1	TGTGCCAGCAGCCGAGTGCGGGGACAGGCAAACACTGAAGCTTTCTTT	CASSRVRGQANTEAFF
TRBV20-1	TRBD2	once	TRBJ2-5	TGCAGTTACACCCGGACTAGCGGGCGACAAGAGACCCAGTACTTC	CSYTRTSGRQETQYF
TRBV10-2	-	-	TRBJ1-1	TGCGCCAGCAGCCCATCAGGGGACACTGAAGCTTTCTTT	CASSPSGDTEAFF
TRBV29-1	-	-	TRBJ1-2	TGCAGCGTTGACGGCGCGAACTATGGCTACACCTTC	CSVDGANYGYTF
TRBV2	-	-	TRBJ2-5	TGTGCCAGTCTGTGGGACGGCAGCCAAGAGACCCAGTACTTC	CASLWDGSQETQYF
TRBV6-6	TRBD2	once	TRBJ2-3	TGTGCCAGCAGTGTGGGGGGGGAGGTCACAGATACGCAGTATTTT	CASSVGGEVTDTQYF
TRBV29-1	TRBD1	-	TRBJ1-2	TGCAGCGTTGAAAGACAGGGGGCTAAGGATGGCTACACCTTC	CSVERQGAKDGYTF
TRBV7-3	-	-	TRBJ2-7	TGTGCCAGCAGCGCGTGGGGCGGTTCCTTGGAGCAGTACTTC	CASSAWGGSLEQYF
TRBV4-1	TRBD1	many	TRBJ2-1	TGCGCCAGCAGCCAAGGTATAGAACAGGGGTACAATGAGCAGTTCTTC	CASSQGIEQGYNEQFF
TRBV3-1	-	many	TRBJ1-2	TGTGCCAGCAGCCAAGAACGGAGGGCAGACTATGGCTACACCTTC	CASSQERRADYGYTF
TRBV19	TRBD1	-	TRBJ2-1	TGTGCCAGTAGTTTAAGGACAGGGGGGAATGAGCAGTTCTTC	CASSLRTGGNEQFF
TRBV10-3	-	few	TRBJ1-1	TGTGCCATCAGTGAGTCCGGAGGGAACACTGAAGCTTTCTTT	CAISESGGNTEAFF
TRBV3-1	TRBD1	few	TRBJ2-3	TGTGCCAGCAGCCTCCCGAGGGGGCTAGCTGGTAATACGCAGTATTTT	CASSLPRGLAGNTQYF
TRBV20-1	-	few	TRBJ2-7	TGCAGTGCGAGAACCTTATCTGAGCAGTACTTC	CSARTLSEQYF
TRBV20-1	-	-	TRBJ1-1	TGCAGTGCTAGGGGGGGGGAGGGAAGAGTTTTCTTT	CSARGGEGRVFF
TRBV29-1	TRBD2	-	TRBJ2-2	TGCAGCGTTGTAGCGGGCAGTACGAACACCGGGGAGCTGTTTTTT	CSVVAGSTNTGELFF
TRBV27	-	-	TRBJ2-7	TGTGCCAGCAGTTTAATCGCGACAGGACCCTACGAGCAGTACTTC	CASSLIATGPYEQYF